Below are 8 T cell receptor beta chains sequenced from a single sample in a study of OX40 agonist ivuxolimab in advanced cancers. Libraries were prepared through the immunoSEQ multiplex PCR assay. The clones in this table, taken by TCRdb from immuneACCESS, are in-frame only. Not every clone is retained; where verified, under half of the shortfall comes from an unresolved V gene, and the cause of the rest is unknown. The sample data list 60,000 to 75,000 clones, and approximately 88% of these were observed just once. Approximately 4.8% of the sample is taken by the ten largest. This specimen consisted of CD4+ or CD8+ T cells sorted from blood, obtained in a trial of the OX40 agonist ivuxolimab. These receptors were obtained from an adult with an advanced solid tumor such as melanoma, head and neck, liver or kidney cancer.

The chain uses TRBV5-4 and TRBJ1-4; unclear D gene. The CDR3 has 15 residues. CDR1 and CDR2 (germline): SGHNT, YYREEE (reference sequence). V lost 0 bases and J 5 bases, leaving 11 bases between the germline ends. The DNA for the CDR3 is TGTGCCAGCAGCTTGGCCGGCCGACCGAATGAAAAACTGTTTTTT. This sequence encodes CASSLAGRPNEKLFF.

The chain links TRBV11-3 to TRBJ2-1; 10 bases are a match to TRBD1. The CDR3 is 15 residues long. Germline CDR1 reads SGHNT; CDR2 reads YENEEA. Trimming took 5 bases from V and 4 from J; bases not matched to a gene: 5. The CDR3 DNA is TGTGCCAGCAGCCCTGGACAGGGGGGATACAATGAGCAGTTCTTC. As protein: CASSPGQGGYNEQFF.

The CDR3, as DNA: TGTGCCAGCAGCTCCCCCCCCGGGCGGGGCATGAACACTGAAGCTTTCTTT. Translation: CASSSPPGRGMNTEAFF. The chain couples TRBV7-2 to TRBJ1-1, with a weak D call TRBD1 (5 bases). CDR1 and CDR2 (germline): SGHTA, FQGNSA. The CDR3 is made up of 17 amino acids. V was shortened by 4 bases and J by 0 bases, with 18 bases between the two germline ends.

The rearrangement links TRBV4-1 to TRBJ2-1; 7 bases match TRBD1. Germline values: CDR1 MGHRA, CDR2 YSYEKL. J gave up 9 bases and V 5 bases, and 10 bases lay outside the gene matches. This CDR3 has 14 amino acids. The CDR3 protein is CASSEMTRDSEQFF. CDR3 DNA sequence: TGCGCCAGCAGCGAAATGACCCGGGACAGTGAGCAGTTCTTC.

The CDR3: CASSAPIGSNYGYTF. CDR3 sequence (DNA): TGTGCCAGCAGTGCACCGATCGGTTCTAACTATGGCTACACCTTC. The chain carries TRBV28 and TRBJ1-2; D remains ambiguous. Trimming stripped 5 bases from V and 0 bases from J, with 13 bases between. The CDR3 runs 15 residues. Germline assignment: CDR1 MDHEN and CDR2 SYDVKM.

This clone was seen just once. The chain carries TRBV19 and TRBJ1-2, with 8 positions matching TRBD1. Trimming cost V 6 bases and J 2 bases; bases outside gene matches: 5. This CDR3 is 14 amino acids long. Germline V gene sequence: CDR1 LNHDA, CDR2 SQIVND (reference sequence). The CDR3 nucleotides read TGTGCCAGTAGCCCCGGACAGGGAAACTATGGCTACACCTTC. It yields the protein CASSPGQGNYGYTF.

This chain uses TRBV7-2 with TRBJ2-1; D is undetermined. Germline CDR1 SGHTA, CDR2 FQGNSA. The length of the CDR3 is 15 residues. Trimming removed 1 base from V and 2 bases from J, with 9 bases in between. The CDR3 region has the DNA TGTGCCAGCAGCTTAGTCTTCGGAACCTACAATGAGCAGTTCTTC. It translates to CASSLVFGTYNEQFF. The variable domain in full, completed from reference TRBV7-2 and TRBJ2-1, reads GAGVSQSPSNKVTEKGKDVELRCDPISGHTALYWYRQSLGQGLEFLIYFQGNSAPDKSGLPSDRFSAERTGGSVSTLTIQRTQQEDSAVYLCASSLVFGTYNEQFFGPGTRLTVL.

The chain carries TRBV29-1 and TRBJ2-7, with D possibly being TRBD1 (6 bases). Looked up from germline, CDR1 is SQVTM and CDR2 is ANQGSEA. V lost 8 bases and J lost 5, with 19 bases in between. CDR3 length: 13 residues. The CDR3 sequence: CSFSPQGIHEQYF. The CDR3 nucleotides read TGCAGCTTTTCTCCTCAGGGGATCCACGAGCAGTACTTC.